This T cell receptor (beta chain) comes out of a study of cytomegalovirus exposure and HLA in healthy donors. A word on this clone: What it recognizes is unknown.

The CDR3 is 13 residues long. Per the germline V gene, CDR1 is PRHDT and CDR2 is FYEKMQ (reference sequence). J was trimmed by 4 bases and V by 3 bases; bases with no gene match: 0. Use of 60 Vbeta and 13 Jbeta primers characterized the PCR. Only in-frame clones appear in the TCRdb table, and some are missing; sequencing was by immunoSEQ multiplex PCR. The repertoire holds about 200,000 clones, with 70% to 85% as singletons. General study results and limits: In terms of immune exposure information, only CMV serostatus was available.

Sequences were obtained from PBMCs. This sequence joins TRBV13 and TRBJ2-1, with 7 bases identical to TRBD2. The clonotype originates from a man aged 45-65 years in good health and CMV-seronegative. This CDR3 is CASSLGGYNEQFF. The CDR3 bases are TGTGCCAGCAGCTTGGGAGGGTACAATGAGCAGTTCTTC.